A single T cell receptor (beta chain) is shown here with its context. Its antigen remains unknown. This sample is part of a study of T cell responses to AZD1222 COVID-19 vaccine. The germline CDR1 and CDR2 sequences are SNHLY and FYNNEI. The CDR3 is made up of 15 amino acids. The V and J ends lost 5 bases and 4 bases, in that order; junction bases with no gene match: 4. The table came from immunoSEQ multiplex PCR; TCRdb's copy has only in-frame clones and leaves some out. The sample contains under 150,000 clones, approximately 91% of which appear only once. General study results and limits: Spike-specific TCR repertoires showed rising breadth and depth after two AZD1222 doses. Baseline seropositivity occurred in only 5 to 7 AZD1222 recipients. Researchers took repertoire samples only after the peak T cell response had come.

The chain joins TRBV2 to TRBJ2-3, with 12 bases identical to TRBD2. The TCR originated in an adult who received the AZD1222 COVID-19 vaccine. The sequences come from peripheral blood, collected 28 days after the second AZD1222 dose. CDR3 residues: CASSPTSGGADTQYF. CDR3 nucleotide sequence: TGTGCCAGCAGTCCGACTAGCGGGGGTGCAGATACGCAGTATTTT.